One and the same sample provided the 5 T cell receptor beta chains below, sequenced in a study of T cell responses to AZD1222 COVID-19 vaccine. Sequenced by immunoSEQ multiplex PCR; TCRdb stores in-frame clones only, minus some. The sample comprises about 120,000 clones, about 87% of which are singletons, and over 9.5% rests with the top ten. The starting material was peripheral blood, obtained on day 0 of AZD1222 vaccination. Every receptor here comes from an adult in good health.

The V and J genes are TRBV7-9 and TRBJ1-2; the match to TRBD1 covers 9 bases. This CDR3 contains 15 residues. Germline V CDR1 and CDR2: SEHNR, FQNEAQ (reference sequence). The V and J ends lost 6 bases and 5 bases, in that order; junction bases with no gene match: 10. DNA for the CDR3: TGTGCCAGCAGGAATCACAGGGGGCTAGAATATGGCTACACCTTC. Translation gives CASRNHRGLEYGYTF.

This clone is a singleton in its sample. The rearrangement uses TRBV12-3 or TRBV12-4 and TRBJ1-5; D not resolved. The CDR3 spans 12 residues. V was trimmed by 6 bases and J by 12 bases, leaving 15 bases between them. CDR3 region: CASSANHNNQHF. In DNA, the CDR3 is TGTGCCAGCAGCGCAAACCACAACAACCAGCATTTT.

The rearrangement uses TRBV5-4 and TRBJ2-1, with 15 positions matching TRBD2. CDR1 and CDR2 (germline): SGHNT, YYREEE (reference sequence). With V trimmed by 5 bases and J by 8 bases, 5 bases remained unmatched. The CDR3 consists of 15 residues. The CDR3 coding sequence is TGTGCCAGCAGGGGACTAGCGGGAGGCCCCCATGAGCAGTTCTTC. Its translation: CASRGLAGGPHEQFF. The full variable domain, rest sourced from reference TRBV5-4 and TRBJ2-1, is ETGVTQSPTHLIKTRGQQVTLRCSSQSGHNTVSWYQQALGQGPQFIFQYYREEENGRGNFPPRFSGLQFPNYSSELNVNALELDDSALYLCASRGLAGGPHEQFFGPGTRLTVL.

V usage is TRBV5-6 and J usage is TRBJ2-3; D not resolved. CDR3 size: 13 residues. Germline V CDR1 and CDR2: SGHDT, YYEEEE. Trimming took off 4 bases at V and 7 bases at J, with 13 bases between the two ends. The CDR3 coding sequence is TGTGCCAGCAGCCCAGACCGAGTGAATACGCAGTATTTT. Translating it yields CASSPDRVNTQYF.

The chain employs TRBV9 and TRBJ2-7; either TRBD1 or TRBD2 may fit D (5 bases each). Germline V gene data show CDR1 as SGDLS and CDR2 as YYNGEE. Trimming stripped 0 bases from V and 4 bases from J, with 11 bases between. The CDR3 spans 14 residues. The CDR3 spells CASSVGGKAYEQYF. CDR3 sequence (DNA): TGTGCCAGCAGCGTAGGGGGGAAGGCATACGAGCAGTACTTC. Supplemented by reference TRBV9 and TRBJ2-7, the full variable domain reads DSGVTQTPKHLITATGQRVTLRCSPRSGDLSVYWYQQSLDQGLQFLIQYYNGEERAKGNILERFSAQQFPDLHSELNLSSLELGDSALYFCASSVGGKAYEQYFGPGTRLTVT.